Listed here are 5 T cell receptor beta chains from one sample, sequenced in a study of neoadjuvant anti-PD-1 for oral cavity cancer. Here immunoSEQ multiplex PCR was the method, and the copy in TCRdb shows in-frame clones only, minus some. The data contain fewer than 20,000 clones, approximately 72% of them singletons. Here the sequenced sample was PBMCs, taken before nivolumab (anti-PD-1) treatment. The origin of the receptors is a person aged 35 to 85 with oral cavity squamous cell carcinoma.

V usage is TRBV5-4 and J usage is TRBJ2-2, with 7 nucleotides matching TRBD1. The germline CDR1 and CDR2 sequences are SGHNT and YYREEE (reference sequence). Losses at the gene ends were 4 bases for V and 6 bases for J; bases not matched to a gene: 6. This CDR3 region has 14 residues. The DNA of the CDR3 is TGTGCCAGCAGCCCAGGGGGAAGAGCCGGGGAGCTGTTTTTT. This codes for CASSPGGRAGELFF.

The CDR3 coding sequence is TGTGCCAGCAGTACCCGTGGGGGGTTGAGGACTGAAGCTTTCTTT. This encodes CASSTRGGLRTEAFF. The chain couples TRBV27 to TRBJ1-1, with a tentative D call TRBD1 (5 bases). CDR3 length: 15 residues. CDR1 is MNHEY, CDR2 SMNVEV, per germline (reference sequence). Trimming left V 5 bases short and J 5 bases short, with 18 bases between.

A few counts support this clone. The V gene is TRBV30, the J gene TRBJ1-1; D unclear. This CDR3 contains 15 residues. The V gene's germline CDR1 is GTSNPN and CDR2 SVGIG (reference sequence). The ends were cut back, 0 bases at V and 1 base at J, with 12 bases in the middle. The CDR3 DNA follows: TGTGCCTGGAGTGTAGGCGAGGGCAGGAACACTGAAGCTTTCTTT. This encodes CAWSVGEGRNTEAFF.

The chain combines TRBV28 with TRBJ1-2, with D possibly being TRBD1 (6 bases). Deletions cut 4 bases from V and 8 bases from J, with 14 bases between. Germline V gives CDR1 MDHEN, CDR2 SYDVKM. This CDR3 comprises 13 residues. CDR3 amino acids: CASSSGEISGYTF. For the CDR3, the DNA is TGTGCCAGCAGTTCAGGGGAGATCTCCGGCTACACCTTC.

V and J are TRBV7-9 and TRBJ1-1; no clear D gene. Trimming pared 4 bases from V and 1 base from J, leaving 10 bases between. CDR3 size: 14 residues. Germline lookup yields CDR1 SEHNR and CDR2 FQNEAQ (reference sequence). As DNA, the CDR3 is TGTGCCAGCAGCTCCTTTGCGGGGAACACTGAAGCTTTCTTT. This gives the protein CASSSFAGNTEAFF.